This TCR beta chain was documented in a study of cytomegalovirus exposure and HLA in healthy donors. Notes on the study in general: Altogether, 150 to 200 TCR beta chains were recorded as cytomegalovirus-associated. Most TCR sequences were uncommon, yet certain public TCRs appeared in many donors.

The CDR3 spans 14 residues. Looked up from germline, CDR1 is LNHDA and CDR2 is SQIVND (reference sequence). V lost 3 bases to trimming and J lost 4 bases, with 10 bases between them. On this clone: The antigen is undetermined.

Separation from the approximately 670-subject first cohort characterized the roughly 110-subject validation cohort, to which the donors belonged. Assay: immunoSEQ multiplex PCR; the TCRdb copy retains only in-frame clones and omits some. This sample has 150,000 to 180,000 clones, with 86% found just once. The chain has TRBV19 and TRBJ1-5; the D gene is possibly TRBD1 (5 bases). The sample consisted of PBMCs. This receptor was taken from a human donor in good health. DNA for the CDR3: TGTGCCAGTAGTATTCAGGGCTCAAATCAGCCCCAGCATTTT. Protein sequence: CASSIQGSNQPQHF.